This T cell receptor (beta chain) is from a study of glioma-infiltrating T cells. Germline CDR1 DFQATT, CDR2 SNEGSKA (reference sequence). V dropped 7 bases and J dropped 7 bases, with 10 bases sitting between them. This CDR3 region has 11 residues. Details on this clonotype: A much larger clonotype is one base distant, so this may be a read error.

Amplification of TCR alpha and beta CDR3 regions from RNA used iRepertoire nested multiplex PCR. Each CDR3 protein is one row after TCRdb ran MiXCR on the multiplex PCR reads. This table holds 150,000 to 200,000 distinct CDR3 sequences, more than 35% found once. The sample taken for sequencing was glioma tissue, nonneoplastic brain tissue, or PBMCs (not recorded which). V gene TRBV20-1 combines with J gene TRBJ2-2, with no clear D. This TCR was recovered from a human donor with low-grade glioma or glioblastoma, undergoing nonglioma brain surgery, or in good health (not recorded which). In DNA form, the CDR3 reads TGCAGTGGTCGCGACGGCGGGGAGCTGTTTTTT. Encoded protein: CSGRDGGELFF.